These T cell receptor beta chains were read from a single sample in a study of cytomegalovirus exposure and HLA in healthy donors. Assay: immunoSEQ multiplex PCR; the TCRdb copy retains only in-frame clones and omits some. The repertoire holds fewer than 95,000 clones, with less than 80% as singletons. Sequencing used PBMCs. These receptors originate from a woman aged 45-59 years in good health and CMV-seropositive. Both conserved end residues are part of each CDR3. Fields, in order: clone size, V gene, J gene, CDR3 protein. Clone size is not always given. Where it is, it says once, few, many or a class for expanded clones.

>.|TRBV5-1|TRBJ2-3
CASSFSGTGAPDTQYF
>once|TRBV18|TRBJ1-4
CASSRGQGGTNEKLFF
>.|TRBV6-6|TRBJ2-1
CASNILAGEQFF
>few|TRBV10-2|TRBJ2-5
CASMRATETQYF
>.|TRBV7-3|TRBJ2-1
CASSLGGDREQFF
>once|TRBV28|TRBJ1-1
CASSPYPQGPRYTEAFF
>.|TRBV25-1|TRBJ2-7
CASSDRGYEQYF
>.|TRBV6-5|TRBJ1-1
CASSYYPGRATEAFF
>.|TRBV6-1|.
CASTEQGSHEQYF
>.|TRBV5-1|TRBJ1-2
CASSSDGIDGYTF
>.|TRBV5-1|TRBJ1-5
CASSLVRVGGQPQHF
>few|TRBV2|TRBJ2-7
CASSERGGIDSYEQYF
>once|TRBV2|TRBJ1-4
CASSVRRADEKLFF
>few|TRBV7-7|TRBJ2-2
CASSSGTSFFDTGELFF
>.|TRBV28|TRBJ1-2
CASSLWGGLGYTF
>.|TRBV6-5|TRBJ1-6
CASRPDSYNSPLHF
>.|TRBV4-1|TRBJ2-5
CASSPSGDPRETHYF
>.|TRBV5-6|TRBJ2-5
CASSYHDGRETQYF
>.|TRBV2|TRBJ2-5
CASRIGGSSQETQYF
>.|TRBV2|TRBJ2-7
CASSEMGLAGGGEQYF
>.|TRBV6-5|TRBJ1-1
CASSPDRGKTEAFF
>.|TRBV2|TRBJ2-5
CASSNRDSGETQYF
>.|TRBV6-5|TRBJ2-7
CASSSLPSTAYEQYF
>.|TRBV5-4|TRBJ2-5
CASSARPETQYF
>.|TRBV5-6|TRBJ2-2
CASSSEVGELFF
>.|TRBV6-5|TRBJ1-3
CASSYSVDLLNTIYF
>few|TRBV7-9|TRBJ1-3
CASSPIPSSGNTIYF
>.|TRBV21-1|TRBJ1-5
CASSKAPHYPGQGNQPQHF
>.|TRBV29-1|TRBJ1-1
CSVELTGQSIPAFF